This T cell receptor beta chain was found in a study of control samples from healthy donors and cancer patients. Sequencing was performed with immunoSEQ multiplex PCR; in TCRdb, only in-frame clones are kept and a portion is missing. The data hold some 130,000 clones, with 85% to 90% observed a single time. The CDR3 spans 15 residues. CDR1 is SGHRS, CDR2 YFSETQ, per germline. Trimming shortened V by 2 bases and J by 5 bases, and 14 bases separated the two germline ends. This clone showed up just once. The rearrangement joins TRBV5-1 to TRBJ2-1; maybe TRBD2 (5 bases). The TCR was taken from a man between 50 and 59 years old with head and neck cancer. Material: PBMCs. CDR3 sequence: CASSFGLLNNNEQFF. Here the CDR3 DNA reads TGCGCCAGCAGCTTCGGACTCCTTAATAACAATGAGCAGTTCTTC.